This T cell receptor beta chain was documented in a study of blood T cell repertoires in COVID-19. Study as a whole: Samples taken during acute and convalescent COVID-19 were collected in the United States, Italy and Spain. T cells, B-cell-depleted T cells, or PBMCs provided the cDNA or gDNA that served as material.

V was pared by 6 bases and J by 4 bases, with 9 bases of the junction left unmatched. In germline, CDR1 is SNHLY, CDR2 FYNNEI. The CDR3 loop spans 15 amino acids. In the authors' workflow: Researchers report that nucleated cell counts were estimated from reference gene primer amplification. Some clones are missing from TCRdb's copy, which holds only in-frame ones; the method was immunoSEQ multiplex PCR. That table supplies the V and J calls and clone size; D and trimming were determined from the DNA. The sample shows about 88,000 clones, more than 90% of them seen only once. The rearrangement links TRBV2 to TRBJ2-3, with 8 bases lining up with TRBD1. This receptor was identified in a man aged 60 to 75 with acute or convalescent COVID-19. Material for sequencing was peripheral blood. This CDR3 is CASSPQDRVADTQYF. The CDR3 coding sequence is TGTGCCAGCAGCCCTCAGGACAGGGTCGCAGATACGCAGTATTTT. Drawing the rest from reference TRBV2 and TRBJ2-3, the complete variable domain is EPEVTQTPSHQVTQMGQEVILRCVPISNHLYFYWYRQILGQKVEFLVSFYNNEISEKSEIFDDQFSVERPDGSNFTLKIRSTKLEDSAMYFCASSPQDRVADTQYFGPGTRLTVL.